This T cell receptor beta chain was sequenced during a study of T cell repertoires in cytomegalovirus infection. This clonotype was seen repeatedly, ten times or more. The CDR3 is 16 residues long. V lost 3 bases to trimming and J lost 5 bases, with 14 bases between them. One entry per CDR3 protein, called by TCRdb with MiXCR from the reads. The sample holds 150,000 to 200,000 distinct CDR3 sequences; about 15% are singletons and the top ten take 27%. The source is a human donor in good health (CMV status not recorded). Some clones in this sample may be carry-over from other donors' samples. The genes are TRBV23-1 and TRBJ1-6; D perhaps matches TRBD1 (6 bases). TRBV23-1 belongs to the ORF category, with a function that is uncertain. What was sequenced was PBMCs. The CDR3: CASSHFGQLNNSPLHF. The DNA of the CDR3 is TGCGCCAGCAGTCACTTCGGACAGTTGAATAATTCACCCCTCCACTTT.